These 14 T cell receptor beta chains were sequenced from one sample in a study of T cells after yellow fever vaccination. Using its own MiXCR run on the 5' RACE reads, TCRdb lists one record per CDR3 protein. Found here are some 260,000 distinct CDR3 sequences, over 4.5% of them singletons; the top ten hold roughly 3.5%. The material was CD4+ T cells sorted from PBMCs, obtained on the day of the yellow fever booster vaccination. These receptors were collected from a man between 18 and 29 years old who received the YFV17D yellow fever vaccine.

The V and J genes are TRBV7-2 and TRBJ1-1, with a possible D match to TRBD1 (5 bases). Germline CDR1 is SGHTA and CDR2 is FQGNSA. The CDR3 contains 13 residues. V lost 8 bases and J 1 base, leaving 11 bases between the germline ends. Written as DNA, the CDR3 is TGTGCCAGCCTGTGGGACCGGAACACTGAAGCTTTCTTT. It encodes CASLWDRNTEAFF.

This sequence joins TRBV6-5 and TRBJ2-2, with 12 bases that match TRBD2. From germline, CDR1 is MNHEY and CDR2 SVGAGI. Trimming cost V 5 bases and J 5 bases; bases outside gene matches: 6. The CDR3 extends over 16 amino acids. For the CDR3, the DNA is TGTGCCAGCAGTCTAGCGGGGGGGCTCTGGACCGGGGAGCTGTTTTTT. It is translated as CASSLAGGLWTGELFF.

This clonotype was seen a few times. In DNA, the CDR3 is TGTGCCGCGGGAGTGGGCCATCAGCCCCAGCATTTT. Translation gives CAAGVGHQPQHF. The J gene is TRBJ1-5, the V gene TRBV19; D is undetermined. The CDR3 has 12 residues. CDR1 is LNHDA and CDR2 is SQIVND in the germline V gene (reference sequence). V gave up 11 bases and J gave up 5 bases, with 13 bases separating them.

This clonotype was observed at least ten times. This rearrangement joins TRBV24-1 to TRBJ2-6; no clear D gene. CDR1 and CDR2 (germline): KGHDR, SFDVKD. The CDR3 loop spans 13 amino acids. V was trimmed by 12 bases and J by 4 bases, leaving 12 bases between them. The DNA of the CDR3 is TGTGCCGCCGCGCCAGCCGGGGCCAACGTCCTGACTTTC. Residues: CAAAPAGANVLTF.

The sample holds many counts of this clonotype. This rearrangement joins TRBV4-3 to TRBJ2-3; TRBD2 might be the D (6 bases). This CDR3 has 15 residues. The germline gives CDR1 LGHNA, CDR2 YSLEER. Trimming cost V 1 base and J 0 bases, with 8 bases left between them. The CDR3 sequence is CASSQVLASTDTQYF. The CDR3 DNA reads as TGCGCCAGCAGCCAAGTTCTAGCGAGCACAGATACGCAGTATTTT.

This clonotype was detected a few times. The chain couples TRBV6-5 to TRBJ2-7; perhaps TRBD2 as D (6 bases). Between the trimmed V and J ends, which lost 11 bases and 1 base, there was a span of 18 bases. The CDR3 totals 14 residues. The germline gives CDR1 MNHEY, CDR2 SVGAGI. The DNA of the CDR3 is TGTGCCTGCTCCAGGGCCGGAGGGTCCTACGAGCAGTACTTC. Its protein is CACSRAGGSYEQYF.

Written as DNA, the CDR3 is TGTGCCAGCAGCGTAGATGGAAGGGGGTACACTGAAGCTTTCTTT. Translating gives CASSVDGRGYTEAFF. The V gene is TRBV9, the J gene TRBJ1-1; D might be TRBD1 (6 bases). Trimming stripped 0 bases from V and 3 bases from J, with 12 bases between. Per the germline V gene, CDR1 is SGDLS and CDR2 is YYNGEE. The CDR3 has 15 amino acids. The full variable domain, with the rest looked up from reference TRBV9 and TRBJ1-1, is DSGVTQTPKHLITATGQRVTLRCSPRSGDLSVYWYQQSLDQGLQFLIQYYNGEERAKGNILERFSAQQFPDLHSELNLSSLELGDSALYFCASSVDGRGYTEAFFGQGTRLTVV.

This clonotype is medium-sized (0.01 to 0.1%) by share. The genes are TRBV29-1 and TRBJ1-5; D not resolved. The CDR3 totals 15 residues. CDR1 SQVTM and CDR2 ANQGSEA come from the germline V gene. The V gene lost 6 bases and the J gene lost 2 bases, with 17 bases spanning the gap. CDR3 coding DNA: TGCAGCGTCGCCGATGGGGTCCTTGGCAATCAGCCCCAGCATTTT. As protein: CSVADGVLGNQPQHF.

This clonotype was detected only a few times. CDR3: CASSSADPATNEKLFF. The CDR3 DNA reads TGTGCCAGCAGCTCCGCTGATCCTGCAACTAATGAAAAACTGTTTTTT. The chain has TRBV7-3 and TRBJ1-4; D not resolved. Germline V gene lookup returns CDR1 SGHTA and CDR2 FQGTGA. The V end lost 4 bases, the J end lost 0 bases, and 12 bases lay between the germline ends. The CDR3 runs to 16 residues.

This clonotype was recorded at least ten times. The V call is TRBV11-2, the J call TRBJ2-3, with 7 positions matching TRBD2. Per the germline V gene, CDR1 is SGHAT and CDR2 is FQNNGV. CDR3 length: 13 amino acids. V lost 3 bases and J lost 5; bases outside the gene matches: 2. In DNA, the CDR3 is TGTGCCAGCAGCTTTACGGGGGGAGATACGCAGTATTTT. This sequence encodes CASSFTGGDTQYF.

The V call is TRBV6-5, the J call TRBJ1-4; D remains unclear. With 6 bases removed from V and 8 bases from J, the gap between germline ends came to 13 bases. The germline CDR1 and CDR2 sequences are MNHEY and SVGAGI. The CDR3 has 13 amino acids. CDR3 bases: TGTGCCAGCAGAGGCTACGGATTCGAAAAACTGTTTTTT. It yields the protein CASRGYGFEKLFF.

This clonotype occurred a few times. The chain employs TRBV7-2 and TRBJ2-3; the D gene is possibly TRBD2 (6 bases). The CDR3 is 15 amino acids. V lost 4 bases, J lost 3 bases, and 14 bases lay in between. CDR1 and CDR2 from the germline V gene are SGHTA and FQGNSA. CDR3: CASSSLAWWTDTQYF. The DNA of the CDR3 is TGTGCCAGCAGCTCTCTAGCGTGGTGGACAGATACGCAGTATTTT. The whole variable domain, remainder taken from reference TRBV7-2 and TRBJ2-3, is GAGVSQSPSNKVTEKGKDVELRCDPISGHTALYWYRQSLGQGLEFLIYFQGNSAPDKSGLPSDRFSAERTGGSVSTLTIQRTQQEDSAVYLCASSSLAWWTDTQYFGPGTRLTVL.

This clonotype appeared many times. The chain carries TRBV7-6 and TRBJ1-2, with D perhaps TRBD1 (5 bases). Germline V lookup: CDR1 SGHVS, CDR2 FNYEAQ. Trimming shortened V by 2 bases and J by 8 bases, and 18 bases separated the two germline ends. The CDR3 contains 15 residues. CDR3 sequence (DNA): TGTGCCAGCAGCTTACAGGGTCTCAATTCTCGGGGCTACACCTTC. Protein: CASSLQGLNSRGYTF.

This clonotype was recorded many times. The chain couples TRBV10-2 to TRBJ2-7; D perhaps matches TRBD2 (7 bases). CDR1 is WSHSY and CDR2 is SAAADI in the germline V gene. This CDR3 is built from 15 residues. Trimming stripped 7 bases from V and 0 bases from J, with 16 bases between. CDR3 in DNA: TGCGCCAGCACCCGGGGTGGGGGGGCCTCCTACGAGCAGTACTTC. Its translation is CASTRGGGASYEQYF.